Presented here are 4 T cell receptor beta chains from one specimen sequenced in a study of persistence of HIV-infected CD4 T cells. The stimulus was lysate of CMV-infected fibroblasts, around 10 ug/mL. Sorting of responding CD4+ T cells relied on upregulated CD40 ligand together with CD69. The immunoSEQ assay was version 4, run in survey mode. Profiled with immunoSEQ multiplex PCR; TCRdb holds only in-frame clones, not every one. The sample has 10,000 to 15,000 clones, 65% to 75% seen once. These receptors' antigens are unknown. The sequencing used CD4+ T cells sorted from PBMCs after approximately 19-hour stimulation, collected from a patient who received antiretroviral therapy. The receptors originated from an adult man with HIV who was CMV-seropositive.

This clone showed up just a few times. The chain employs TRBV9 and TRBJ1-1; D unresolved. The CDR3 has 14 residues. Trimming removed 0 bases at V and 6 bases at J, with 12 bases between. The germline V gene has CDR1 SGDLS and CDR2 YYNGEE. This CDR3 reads CASSVVSVGSEAFF. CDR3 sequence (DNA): TGTGCCAGCAGCGTAGTTTCGGTGGGGTCTGAAGCTTTCTTT.

CDR3 in amino acids: CASSLRALVNTGELFF. For the CDR3, the DNA is TGTGCCAGCAGCTTAAGGGCACTGGTGAACACCGGGGAGCTGTTTTTT. This chain uses TRBV7-2 with TRBJ2-2; D remains unclear. This CDR3 is built from 16 residues. Germline V gene data show CDR1 as SGHTA and CDR2 as FQGNSA. V lost 2 bases to trimming and J lost 1 base, with 11 bases between them.

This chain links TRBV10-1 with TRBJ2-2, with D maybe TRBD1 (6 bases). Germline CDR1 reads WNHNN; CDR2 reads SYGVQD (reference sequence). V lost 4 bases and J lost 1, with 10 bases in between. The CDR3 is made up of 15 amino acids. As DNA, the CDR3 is TGCGCCAGCAGTGTGGCAGGGGTGAACACCGGGGAGCTGTTTTTT. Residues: CASSVAGVNTGELFF.

The CDR3 bases are TGTGCCAGCAGCCCCGGGGGGGCCGTTGCAGATACGCAGTATTTT. Amino acid sequence: CASSPGGAVADTQYF. The chain uses TRBV6-5 and TRBJ2-3; 8 bases are a match to TRBD2. The CDR3 runs 15 residues. After removal of 6 bases from V and 4 bases from J, the junction contained 9 bases not matched to a gene. Germline V CDR1 and CDR2: MNHEY, SVGAGI.